These 14 T cell receptor beta chains share one sample of origin, sequenced in a study of Graves' ophthalmopathy and Graves' hyperthyroidism. RNA transcripts were the source from which TCR beta CDR3 regions were amplified. The workflow started with a first-round RT-PCR run with HTBI primers and then moved on to a second-round multiplex PCR. TCRdb independently ran MiXCR on the multiplex PCR reads; one entry per CDR3 protein. The sample includes a few hundred thousand distinct CDR3 sequences, about 40% seen only once; the top ten take 4% to 5%. The material sequenced was peripheral blood or thyroid tissue (not recorded which). Every receptor here comes from an adult man with Graves' hyperthyroidism.

This clonotype was seen more than once but under ten times. The chain combines TRBV20-1 with TRBJ2-6; 13 nucleotides line up with TRBD2. Germline trimming cut 6 bases from V and 2 bases from J; bases unmatched to any gene: 10. Germline assignment: CDR1 DFQATT and CDR2 SNEGSKA (reference sequence). The CDR3 loop spans 18 amino acids. The CDR3, as DNA: TGCAGTGCCGGGACTAGCGGGACAGGGGAACCTGGGGCCAACGTCCTGACTTTC. Its translation is CSAGTSGTGEPGANVLTF.

This clonotype has just a few counts. This chain joins TRBV24-1 and TRBJ2-3, with 14 bases aligning to TRBD2. Germline loops: CDR1 KGHDR, CDR2 SFDVKD. After removal of 5 bases from V and 3 bases from J, the junction contained 3 bases not matched to a gene. The CDR3 contains 16 residues. CDR3 amino acids: CATSGGTSGRTDTQYF. The CDR3 region has the DNA TGTGCCACCAGTGGCGGGACTAGCGGGAGAACAGATACGCAGTATTTT.

This chain uses TRBV7-9 with TRBJ2-3, with D tentatively TRBD2 (6 bases). The germline gives CDR1 SEHNR, CDR2 FQNEAQ (reference sequence). The CDR3 totals 14 residues. The V and J ends lost 3 bases and 3 bases respectively, with 10 bases between them. The CDR3 is CASSFGLATDTQYF. The DNA for the CDR3 is TGTGCCAGCAGCTTTGGTCTAGCGACAGATACGCAGTATTTT.

The CDR3 loop reads CSARDPGGPRETQYF. In nucleotides, the CDR3 is TGCAGTGCTAGAGATCCGGGGGGCCCCCGAGAGACCCAGTACTTC. V is TRBV20-1 and J is TRBJ2-5; maybe TRBD2 (7 bases). Germline CDR1 DFQATT, CDR2 SNEGSKA (reference sequence). V gave up 0 bases and J gave up 4 bases, with 15 bases separating them. The CDR3 has 15 residues.

Ten or more counts support this clonotype. In nucleotides, the CDR3 is TGTGCCAGCAGTGAGACAGGCGCCCCCTACGAGCAGTACTTC. Amino acids: CASSETGAPYEQYF. J is TRBJ2-7 and V is TRBV6-5; TRBD1 might be the D (6 bases). Trimming pared 5 bases from V and 2 bases from J, leaving 13 bases between. Germline V gene lookup returns CDR1 MNHEY and CDR2 SVGAGI. This CDR3 spans 14 amino acids.

CDR3 sequence (DNA): TGTGCCACCAGCAGAGATCGGGGCAGGGTAGTTGAGCAGTTCTTC. Protein product: CATSRDRGRVVEQFF. The chain has TRBV15 and TRBJ2-5, with D perhaps matching TRBD1 or TRBD2 (5 bases each). The DNA end favors TRBJ2-1, so the J call may be wrong. Germline CDR1 LNHNV, CDR2 YYDKDF (reference sequence). This CDR3 has 15 residues.

V usage is TRBV7-9 and J usage is TRBJ1-4; D is uncertain. The CDR3 loop spans 18 amino acids. Trimming left V 4 bases short and J 2 bases short, with 20 bases between. Germline-derived CDR1 and CDR2 are SEHNR and FQNEAQ (reference sequence). For the CDR3, the DNA is TGTGCCAGCAGCTCGTTTACTAGCGGGAGAAGGACTAATGAAAAACTGTTTTTT. Its translation is CASSSFTSGRRTNEKLFF.

This clonotype was detected only a few times. The chain has TRBV30 and TRBJ1-2; TRBD1 matches 10 bases. J gave up 2 bases and V 8 bases, and 2 bases lay outside the gene matches. The CDR3 sequence is 12 residues long. In germline, CDR1 is GTSNPN, CDR2 SVGIG (reference sequence). CDR3 in amino acids: CARDRGNYGYTF. DNA of the CDR3: TGTGCCAGGGACAGGGGAAACTATGGCTACACCTTC.

This clonotype was seen at least ten times. The chain is built from TRBV2 and TRBJ2-2; unclear D gene. The V gene's germline CDR1 is SNHLY and CDR2 FYNNEI. CDR3 size: 14 residues. Trimming cost V 7 bases and J 3 bases, with 12 bases left between them. This CDR3 is CASIKGSDTGELFF. CDR3 DNA sequence: TGTGCCAGCATCAAGGGATCGGACACCGGGGAGCTGTTTTTT.

To note about this clonotype: The junction and the germline gene differ at one end; a read error may be behind it. The V call is TRBV5-4, the J call TRBJ2-5, with 15 bases that match TRBD2. There are 17 residues in the CDR3. In germline, CDR1 is SGHNT, CDR2 YYREEE (reference sequence). The CDR3 nucleotides are TGCGCCAGCAGCTTGCTTGGGACTAGCGGGAGGCAAGAGACCCAGTACTTC. This translates into CASSLLGTSGRQETQYF.

Turning to this clonotype: A much larger clone sits a single nucleotide away, making a read error possible. The chain couples TRBV24-1 to TRBJ1-1; D uncertain. The CDR3 is made up of 14 amino acids. Germline V lookup: CDR1 KGHDR, CDR2 SFDVKD. The CDR3 sequence: CAASDPAMNTEAFF. The CDR3 bases are TGTGCCGCCAGTGACCCAGCCATGAACACTGAAGCTTTCTTT.

This clonotype was counted at least ten times. The chain recombines TRBV13 with TRBJ1-5; 8 positions match TRBD1. The CDR3 covers 15 residues. Germline V lookup: CDR1 PRHDT, CDR2 FYEKMQ (reference sequence). Trimming at V came to 0 bases and at J to 7 bases, leaving 5 bases not matched to a gene. CDR3 DNA: TGTGCCAGCAGCTTAGGGGACAGGGTCGGGCAGCCCCAGCATTTT. This translates into CASSLGDRVGQPQHF.

Concerning this clonotype: At one of its ends the junction is not consistent with the germline gene, which may arise from a read error. The V and J genes are TRBV5-1 and TRBJ1-4; perhaps TRBD1 as D (6 bases). This CDR3 spans 15 amino acids. Germline V gene lookup returns CDR1 SGHRS and CDR2 YFSETQ. The CDR3: CASSQDGSGDEILFF. In DNA form, the CDR3 reads TGCGCCAGCAGCCAAGATGGGTCAGGGGATGAAATACTGTTTTTT.

The chain couples TRBV2 to TRBJ1-1, with 7 nucleotides matching TRBD1. CDR3 length equals 15 residues. The ends lost 10 bases at V and 1 base at J; junction bases unmatched: 12. The germline gives CDR1 SNHLY, CDR2 FYNNEI. The CDR3 protein is CAISLMYRGNTEAFF. CDR3 in DNA: TGTGCCATCAGCTTAATGTACAGGGGGAACACTGAAGCTTTCTTT.